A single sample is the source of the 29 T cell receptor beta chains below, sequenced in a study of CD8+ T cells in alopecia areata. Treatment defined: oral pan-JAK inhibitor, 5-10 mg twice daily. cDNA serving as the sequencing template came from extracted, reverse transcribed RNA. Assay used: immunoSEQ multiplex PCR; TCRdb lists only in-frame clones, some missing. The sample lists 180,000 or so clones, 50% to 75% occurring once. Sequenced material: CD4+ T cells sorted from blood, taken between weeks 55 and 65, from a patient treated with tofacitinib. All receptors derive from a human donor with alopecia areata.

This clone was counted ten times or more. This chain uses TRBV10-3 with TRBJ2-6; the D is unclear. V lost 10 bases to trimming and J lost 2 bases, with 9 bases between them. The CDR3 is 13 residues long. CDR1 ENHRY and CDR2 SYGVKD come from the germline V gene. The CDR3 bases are TGTGCCACCCAGGTTGCTGGGGCCAACGTCCTGACTTTC. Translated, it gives CATQVAGANVLTF.

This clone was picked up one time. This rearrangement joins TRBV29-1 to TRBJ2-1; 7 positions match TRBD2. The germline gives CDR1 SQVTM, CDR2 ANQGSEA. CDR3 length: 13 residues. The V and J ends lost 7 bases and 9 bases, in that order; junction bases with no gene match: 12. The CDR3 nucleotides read TGCAGCGGCGGGACTAACAATAGAGCTGAGCAGTTCTTC. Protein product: CSGGTNNRAEQFF.

DNA for the CDR3: TGTGCCTGGGGCTACAACGGGGCGGTTGAGCAGTACTTC. This translates into CAWGYNGAVEQYF. V is TRBV30 and J is TRBJ2-7; D may match TRBD1 or TRBD2 (5 bases each). V was shortened by 5 bases and J by 7 bases, with 18 bases between the two germline ends. The CDR3 extends over 13 amino acids. CDR1 is GTSNPN and CDR2 is SVGIG in the germline V gene (reference sequence).

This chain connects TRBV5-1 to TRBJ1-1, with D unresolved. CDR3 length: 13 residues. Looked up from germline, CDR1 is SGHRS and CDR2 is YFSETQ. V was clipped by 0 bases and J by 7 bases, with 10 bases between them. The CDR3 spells CASSLEDGREAFF. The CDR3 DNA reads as TGCGCCAGCAGCTTGGAGGACGGACGTGAAGCTTTCTTT.

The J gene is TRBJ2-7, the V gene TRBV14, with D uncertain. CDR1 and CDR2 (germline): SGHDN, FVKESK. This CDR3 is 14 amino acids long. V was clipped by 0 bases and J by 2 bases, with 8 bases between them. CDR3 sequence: CASSQETEAYEQYF. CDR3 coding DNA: TGTGCCAGCAGCCAAGAAACAGAAGCCTACGAGCAGTACTTC.

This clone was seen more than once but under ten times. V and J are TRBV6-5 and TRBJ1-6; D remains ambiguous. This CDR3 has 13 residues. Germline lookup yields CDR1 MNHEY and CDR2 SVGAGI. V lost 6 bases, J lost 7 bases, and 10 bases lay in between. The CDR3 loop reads CASRTEINSPLHF. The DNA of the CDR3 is TGTGCCAGCAGAACAGAGATAAATTCACCCCTCCACTTT.

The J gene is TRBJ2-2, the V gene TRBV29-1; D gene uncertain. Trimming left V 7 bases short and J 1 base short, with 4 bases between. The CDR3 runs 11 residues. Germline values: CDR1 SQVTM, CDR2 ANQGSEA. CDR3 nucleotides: TGCAGCGGTAAGAACACCGGGGAGCTGTTTTTT. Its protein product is CSGKNTGELFF.

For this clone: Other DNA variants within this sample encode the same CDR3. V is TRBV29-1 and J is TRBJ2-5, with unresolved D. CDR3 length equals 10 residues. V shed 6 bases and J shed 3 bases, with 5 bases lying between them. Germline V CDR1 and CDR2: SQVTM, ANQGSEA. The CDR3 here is CSVLEETQYF. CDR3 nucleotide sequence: TGCAGCGTCCTCGAAGAGACCCAGTACTTC.

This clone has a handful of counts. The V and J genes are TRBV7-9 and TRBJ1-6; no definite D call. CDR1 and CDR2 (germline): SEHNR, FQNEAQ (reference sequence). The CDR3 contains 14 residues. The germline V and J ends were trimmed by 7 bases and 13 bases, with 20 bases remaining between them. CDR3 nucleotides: TGTGCCAGCACCAAGGACGGGTCGGCGGCCCCCCTCCACTTT. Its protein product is CASTKDGSAAPLHF.

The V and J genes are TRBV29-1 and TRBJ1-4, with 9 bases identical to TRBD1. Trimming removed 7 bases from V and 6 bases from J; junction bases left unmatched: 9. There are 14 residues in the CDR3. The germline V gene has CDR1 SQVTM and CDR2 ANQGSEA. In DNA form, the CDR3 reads TGCAGCGCCGGACAGGGGAGGATGGATGAAAAACTGTTTTTT. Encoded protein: CSAGQGRMDEKLFF.

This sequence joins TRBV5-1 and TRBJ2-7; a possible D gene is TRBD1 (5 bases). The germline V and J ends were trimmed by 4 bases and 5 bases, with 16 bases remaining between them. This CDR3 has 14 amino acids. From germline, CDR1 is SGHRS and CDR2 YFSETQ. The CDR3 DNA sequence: TGCGCCAGCAGCGGGGCAGGGTCTTACGACGAGCAGTACTTC. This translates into CASSGAGSYDEQYF.

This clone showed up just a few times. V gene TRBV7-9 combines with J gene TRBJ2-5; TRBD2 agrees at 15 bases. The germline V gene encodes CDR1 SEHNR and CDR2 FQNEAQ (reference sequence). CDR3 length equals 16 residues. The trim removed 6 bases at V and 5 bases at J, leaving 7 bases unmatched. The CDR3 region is CASRPGLAGGFETQYF. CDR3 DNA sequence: TGTGCCAGCAGACCGGGACTAGCGGGGGGATTCGAGACCCAGTACTTC.

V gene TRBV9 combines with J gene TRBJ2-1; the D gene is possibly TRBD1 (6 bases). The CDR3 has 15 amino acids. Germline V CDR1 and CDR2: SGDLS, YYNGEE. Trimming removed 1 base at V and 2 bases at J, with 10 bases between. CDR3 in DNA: TGTGCCAGCAGCGTAACAGGGTTGCCCTACAATGAGCAGTTCTTC. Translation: CASSVTGLPYNEQFF.

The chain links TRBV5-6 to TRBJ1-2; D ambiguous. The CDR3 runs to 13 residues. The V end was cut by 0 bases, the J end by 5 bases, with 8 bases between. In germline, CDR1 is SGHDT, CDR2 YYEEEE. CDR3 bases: TGTGCCAGCAGCTTGGACCGGGTTTATGGCTACACCTTC. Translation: CASSLDRVYGYTF.

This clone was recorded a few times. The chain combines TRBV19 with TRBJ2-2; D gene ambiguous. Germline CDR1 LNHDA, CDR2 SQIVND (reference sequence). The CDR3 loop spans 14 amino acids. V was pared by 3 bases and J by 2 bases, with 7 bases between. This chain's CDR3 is CASSMGPNTGELFF. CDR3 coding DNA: TGTGCCAGTAGTATGGGCCCTAACACCGGGGAGCTGTTTTTT. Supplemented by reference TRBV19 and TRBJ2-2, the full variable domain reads DGGITQSPKYLFRKEGQNVTLSCEQNLNHDAMYWYRQDPGQGLRLIYYSQIVNDFQKGDIAEGYSVSREKKESFPLTVTSAQKNPTAFYLCASSMGPNTGELFFGEGSRLTVL.

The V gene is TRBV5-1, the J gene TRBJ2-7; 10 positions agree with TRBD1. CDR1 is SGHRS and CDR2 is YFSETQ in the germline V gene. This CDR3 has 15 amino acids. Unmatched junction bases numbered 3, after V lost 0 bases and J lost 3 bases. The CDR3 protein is CASSLVGTGDYEQYF. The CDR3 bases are TGCGCCAGCAGCTTGGTGGGGACAGGGGACTACGAGCAGTACTTC.

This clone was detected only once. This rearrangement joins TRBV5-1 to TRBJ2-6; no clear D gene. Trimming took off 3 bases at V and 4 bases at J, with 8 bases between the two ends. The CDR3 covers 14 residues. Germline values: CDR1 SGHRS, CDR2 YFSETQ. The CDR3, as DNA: TGCGCCAGCAGCTCATCTGTGGGGGCCAACGTCCTGACTTTC. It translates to CASSSSVGANVLTF.

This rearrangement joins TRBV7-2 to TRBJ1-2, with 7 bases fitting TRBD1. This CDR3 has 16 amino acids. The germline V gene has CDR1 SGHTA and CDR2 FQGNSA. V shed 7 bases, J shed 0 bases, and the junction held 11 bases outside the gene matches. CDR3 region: CASTLRWTGANYGYTF. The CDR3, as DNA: TGTGCCAGCACCCTTCGGTGGACAGGAGCTAACTATGGCTACACCTTC.

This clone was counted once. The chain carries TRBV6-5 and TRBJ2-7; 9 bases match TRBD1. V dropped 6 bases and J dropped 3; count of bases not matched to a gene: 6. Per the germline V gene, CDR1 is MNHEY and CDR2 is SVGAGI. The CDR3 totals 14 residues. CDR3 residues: CASRRGQGFYEQYF. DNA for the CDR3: TGTGCCAGCAGGAGGGGACAGGGATTCTACGAGCAGTACTTC.

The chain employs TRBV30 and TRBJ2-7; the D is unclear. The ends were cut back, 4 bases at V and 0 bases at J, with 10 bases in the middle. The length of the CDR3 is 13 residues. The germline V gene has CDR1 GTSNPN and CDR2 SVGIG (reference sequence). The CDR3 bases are TGTGCCTGGATTCGTATGGACTCCTACGAGCAGTACTTC. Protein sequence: CAWIRMDSYEQYF.

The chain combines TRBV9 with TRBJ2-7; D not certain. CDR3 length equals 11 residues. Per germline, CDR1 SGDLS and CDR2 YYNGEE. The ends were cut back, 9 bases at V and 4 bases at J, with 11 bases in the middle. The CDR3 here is CATRRPYEQYF. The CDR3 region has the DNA TGTGCCACCAGACGGCCTTACGAGCAGTACTTC.

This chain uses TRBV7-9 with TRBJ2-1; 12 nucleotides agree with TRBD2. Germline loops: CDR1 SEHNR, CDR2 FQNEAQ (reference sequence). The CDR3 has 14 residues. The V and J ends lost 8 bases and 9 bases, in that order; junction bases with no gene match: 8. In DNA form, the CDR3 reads TGTGCCAGCGAACGGACTAGCGGGGTAGTTGAGCAGTTCTTC. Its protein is CASERTSGVVEQFF. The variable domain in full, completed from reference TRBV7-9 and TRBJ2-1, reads DTGVSQNPRHKITKRGQNVTFRCDPISEHNRLYWYRQTLGQGPEFLTYFQNEAQLEKSRLLSDRFSAERPKGSFSTLEIQRTEQGDSAMYLCASERTSGVVEQFFGPGTRLTVL.

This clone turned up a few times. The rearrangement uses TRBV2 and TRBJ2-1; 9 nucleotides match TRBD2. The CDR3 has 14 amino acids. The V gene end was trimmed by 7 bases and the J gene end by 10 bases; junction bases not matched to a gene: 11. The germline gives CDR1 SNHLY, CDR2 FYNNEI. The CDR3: CASTPPLAGWEQFF. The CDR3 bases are TGTGCCAGCACCCCCCCTCTAGCGGGGTGGGAGCAGTTCTTC.

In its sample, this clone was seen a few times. The CDR3 DNA reads as TGTGCCAGCAGGGAGGGGTTAGGGGATACGCAGTATTTT. Translated: CASREGLGDTQYF. The chain combines TRBV6-5 with TRBJ2-3, with TRBD2 as a possible D gene (6 bases). From germline, CDR1 is MNHEY and CDR2 SVGAGI. With 6 bases removed from V and 6 bases from J, the gap between germline ends came to 13 bases. The CDR3 spans 13 residues.

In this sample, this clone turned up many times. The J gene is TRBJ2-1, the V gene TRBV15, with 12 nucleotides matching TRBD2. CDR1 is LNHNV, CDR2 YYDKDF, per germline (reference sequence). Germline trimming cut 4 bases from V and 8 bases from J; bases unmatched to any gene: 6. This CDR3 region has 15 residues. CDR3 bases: TGTGCCACCAGCAACAGACTAGCGGGGGCCGATGAGCAGTTCTTC. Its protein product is CATSNRLAGADEQFF. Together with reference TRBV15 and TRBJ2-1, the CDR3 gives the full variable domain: DAMVIQNPRYQVTQFGKPVTLSCSQTLNHNVMYWYQQKSSQAPKLLFHYYDKDFNNEADTPDNFQSRRPNTSFCFLDIRSPGLGDTAMYLCATSNRLAGADEQFFGPGTRLTVL.

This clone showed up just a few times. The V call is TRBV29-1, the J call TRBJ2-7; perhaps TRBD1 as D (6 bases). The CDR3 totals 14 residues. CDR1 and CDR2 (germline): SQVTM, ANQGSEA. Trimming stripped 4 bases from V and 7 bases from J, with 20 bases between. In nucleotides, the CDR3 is TGCAGCGTTGTTGGGGGCAGGGGAGTTGAAGAGCAGTACTTC. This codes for CSVVGGRGVEEQYF.

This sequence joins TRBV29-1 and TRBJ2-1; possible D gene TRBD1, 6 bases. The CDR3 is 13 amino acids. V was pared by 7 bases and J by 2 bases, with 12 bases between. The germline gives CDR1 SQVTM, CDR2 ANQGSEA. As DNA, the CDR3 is TGCAGCGCCTATGGGGGCGCCTACAATGAGCAGTTCTTC. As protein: CSAYGGAYNEQFF.

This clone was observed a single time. CDR3: CASSPPGTETTWEQYF. CDR3 DNA: TGTGCCAGCTCACCACCCGGGACAGAGACGACCTGGGAGCAGTACTTC. The rearrangement uses TRBV18 and TRBJ2-7, with 7 bases fitting TRBD1. The CDR3 is made up of 16 amino acids. Germline CDR1 is KGHSH and CDR2 is LQKENI. The V gene end was trimmed by 0 bases and the J gene end by 7 bases; junction bases not matched to a gene: 12.

The CDR3 DNA follows: TGTGCCAGCAGCTCCAGTAGGGCCAACTATGGCTACACCTTC. It encodes CASSSSRANYGYTF. The rearrangement uses TRBV7-9 and TRBJ1-2; no firm D call. Germline values: CDR1 SEHNR, CDR2 FQNEAQ (reference sequence). V was clipped by 4 bases and J by 2 bases, with 11 bases between them. This CDR3 is 14 amino acids long. Full variable domain (rest looked up from reference TRBV7-9 and TRBJ1-2): DTGVSQNPRHKITKRGQNVTFRCDPISEHNRLYWYRQTLGQGPEFLTYFQNEAQLEKSRLLSDRFSAERPKGSFSTLEIQRTEQGDSAMYLCASSSSRANYGYTFGSGTRLTVV.